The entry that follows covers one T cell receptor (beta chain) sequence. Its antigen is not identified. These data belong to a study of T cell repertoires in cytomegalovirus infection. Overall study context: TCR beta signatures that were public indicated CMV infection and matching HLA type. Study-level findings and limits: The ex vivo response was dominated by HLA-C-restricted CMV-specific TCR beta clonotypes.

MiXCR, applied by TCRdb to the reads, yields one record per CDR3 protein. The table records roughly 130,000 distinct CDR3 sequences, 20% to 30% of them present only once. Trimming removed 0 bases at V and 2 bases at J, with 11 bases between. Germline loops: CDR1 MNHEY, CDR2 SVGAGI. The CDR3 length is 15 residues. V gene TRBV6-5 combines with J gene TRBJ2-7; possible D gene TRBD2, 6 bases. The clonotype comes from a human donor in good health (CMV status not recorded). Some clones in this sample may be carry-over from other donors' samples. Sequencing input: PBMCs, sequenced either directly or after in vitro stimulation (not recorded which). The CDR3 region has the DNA TGTGCCAGCAGTTACTCCGGGAGTTCCGCCTACGAGCAGTACTTC. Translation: CASSYSGSSAYEQYF.